These 5 T cell receptor beta chains were all obtained from the same sample, sequenced in a study of a mutant IDH1 vaccine in newly diagnosed glioma. The time point here: week 23, last vaccination. The vaccine gave 300 ug of a 20-mer mutant IDH1 peptide subcutaneously per dose. Their specific antigens are unknown. TCRdb's copy holds only in-frame clones and misses some; the assay was immunoSEQ multiplex PCR. The sample has tens of thousands of clones, 60% to 85% seen once. The material was PBMCs, obtained from a glioma patient whose treatment included an IDH1 peptide vaccine. These receptors were obtained from a woman in her forties with glioma. Some clones in this sample may be carry-over from other donors' samples.

This clone showed up just a few times. The CDR3 DNA sequence: TGCGCCAGCAGCTTACGAGAGACCCAGTACTTC. Its protein is CASSLRETQYF. The rearrangement uses TRBV5-1 and TRBJ2-5; D unclear. Trimming removed 2 bases from V and 4 bases from J, with 3 bases in between. Germline V lookup: CDR1 SGHRS, CDR2 YFSETQ. The CDR3 spans 11 residues. The full variable domain, with the rest looked up from reference TRBV5-1 and TRBJ2-5, is KAGVTQTPRYLIKTRGQQVTLSCSPISGHRSVSWYQQTPGQGLQFLFEYFSETQRNKGNFPGRFSGRQFSNSRSEMNVSTLELGDSALYLCASSLRETQYFGPGTRLLVL.

V and J are TRBV5-1 and TRBJ2-7, with D hard to call. CDR3 length: 15 amino acids. V dropped 0 bases and J dropped 2 bases, with 12 bases sitting between them. Germline-derived CDR1 and CDR2 are SGHRS and YFSETQ. CDR3 residues: CASSLDRSLAYEQYF. The CDR3 DNA reads TGCGCCAGCAGCTTGGACAGAAGTTTAGCCTACGAGCAGTACTTC.

V gene TRBV9 combines with J gene TRBJ2-1; 7 bases align to TRBD2. The CDR3 totals 14 residues. CDR1 SGDLS and CDR2 YYNGEE come from the germline V gene. Trimming took 4 bases from V and 5 from J; bases not matched to a gene: 6. The CDR3 spells CASSPWGGDNEQFF. CDR3 DNA sequence: TGTGCCAGCAGCCCCTGGGGAGGGGACAATGAGCAGTTCTTC. Filled out from reference TRBV9 and TRBJ2-1, the complete variable domain reads DSGVTQTPKHLITATGQRVTLRCSPRSGDLSVYWYQQSLDQGLQFLIQYYNGEERAKGNILERFSAQQFPDLHSELNLSSLELGDSALYFCASSPWGGDNEQFFGPGTRLTVL.

This clone was detected once. The chain recombines TRBV7-2 with TRBJ2-3; D gene unclear. The CDR3 length is 14 residues. V lost 5 bases and J lost 1, with 10 bases in between. CDR1 and CDR2 (germline): SGHTA, FQGNSA. CDR3 nucleotide sequence: TGTGCCAGCAGCCGACTTCAAGGCACAGATACGCAGTATTTT. The encoded protein is CASSRLQGTDTQYF.

The V call is TRBV28, the J call TRBJ2-7; 8 bases line up with TRBD1. The CDR3 has 16 amino acids. V trimming: 2 bases; J trimming: 1 base; junction bases outside the gene matches: 7. CDR1 is MDHEN and CDR2 is SYDVKM in the germline V gene. The CDR3 DNA reads TGTGCCAGCAGTTTAAGGCCAGGACAGGGTTCCTACGAGCAGTACTTC. It codes for CASSLRPGQGSYEQYF.